These T cell receptor beta chains were read from a single sample in a study of blood T cell repertoires in COVID-19. The repertoire was sequenced with immunoSEQ multiplex PCR; TCRdb's copy has only in-frame clones and lacks some. The table has approximately 150,000 clones, around 81% seen once. The specimen sequenced was peripheral blood. The receptors shown here come from a man in his 70s with active or convalescent COVID-19. CDR3s include the opening cysteine and the closing phenylalanine or tryptophan. A D gene is named only where the DNA matches it firmly. Clone size is given for some rows only: seen once, a few or many times, or a class if the clone is expanded.

j_call clone_size v_call d_call cdr3_length cdr3_aa cdr3_nt
TRBJ2-5 - TRBV18 - 13 CASSPGGGETQYF TGTGCCAGCTCACCAGGGGGAGGAGAGACCCAGTACTTC
TRBJ2-7 - TRBV5-4 TRBD2 17 CASSLVLAGGLGHEQYF TGTGCCAGCAGCTTGGTTCTAGCGGGAGGACTCGGCCACGAGCAGTACTTC
TRBJ2-2 once TRBV6-5 - 15 CASSYGPAGTGELFF TGTGCCAGCAGTTACGGGCCGGCGGGGACCGGGGAGCTGTTTTTT
TRBJ1-2 - TRBV27 - 12 CASSLGGFGYTF TGTGCCAGCAGTTTAGGCGGGTTCGGCTACACCTTC
TRBJ1-2 - TRBV28 TRBD1 14 CASKIPGGQGFYTF TGTGCCAGCAAAATACCGGGAGGACAGGGGTTTTACACCTTC
TRBJ1-5 - TRBV5-6 - 18 CASSLGFRDTHSNQPQHF TGTGCCAGCAGCTTGGGTTTTCGGGACACGCATAGCAATCAGCCCCAGCATTTT
TRBJ2-1 - TRBV5-1 - 18 CASRVGGGPNSSYNEQFF TGCGCCAGCAGAGTGGGCGGGGGCCCTAATAGCTCCTACAATGAGCAGTTCTTC
TRBJ2-5 - TRBV5-6 TRBD2 17 CASSSIGGGAFQETQYF TGTGCCAGCAGCTCAATCGGCGGGGGGGCCTTTCAAGAGACCCAGTACTTC
TRBJ2-7 many TRBV5-1 TRBD1 15 CASSLDGTGKYEQYF TGCGCCAGCAGCTTGGATGGGACAGGGAAATACGAGCAGTACTTC
TRBJ2-6 - TRBV19 TRBD1 17 CASTPGTGGSGANVLTF TGTGCCAGTACCCCCGGGACAGGTGGCTCTGGGGCCAACGTCCTGACTTTC
TRBJ1-1 - TRBV5-1 - 16 CASSLEVVAANTEAFF TGCGCCAGCAGCTTGGAGGTTGTAGCAGCTAACACTGAAGCTTTCTTT
TRBJ1-2 - TRBV10-3 - 10 CATSDYGYTF TGTGCCACATCGGACTATGGCTACACCTTC
TRBJ1-4 few TRBV4-1 - 18 CASSQGGVAGATNEKLFF TGCGCCAGCAGCCAAGGGGGGGTGGCGGGTGCAACTAATGAAAAACTGTTTTTT
TRBJ2-1 - TRBV10-3 - 13 CAISREDWNEQFF TGTGCCATCAGCAGGGAGGATTGGAATGAGCAGTTCTTC
TRBJ1-6 - TRBV30 TRBD1 15 CAWSAGTGYYSPLHF TGTGCCTGGAGCGCCGGGACAGGGTACTATTCACCCCTCCACTTT
TRBJ1-5 - TRBV19 TRBD1 18 CASSIGGTSTGGNQPQHF TGTGCCAGTAGTATCGGGGGAACCTCGACAGGGGGCAATCAGCCCCAGCATTTT
TRBJ1-2 - TRBV18 - 14 CASSPGQGIYGYTF TGTGCCAGCTCACCGGGTCAGGGGATCTATGGCTACACCTTC
TRBJ2-7 - TRBV24-1 - 13 CATSALGDYEQYF TGTGCCACCAGCGCCCTGGGCGACTACGAGCAGTACTTC
TRBJ2-1 - TRBV24-1 - 16 CATSETGYRSYNEQFF TGTGCCACCAGTGAGACAGGCTACAGGTCCTACAATGAGCAGTTCTTC
TRBJ1-1 - TRBV4-1 - 18 CASSQDPRAGVKNTEAFF TGCGCCAGCAGCCAAGATCCGAGGGCAGGGGTGAAGAACACTGAAGCTTTCTTT
TRBJ2-3 - TRBV11-2 - 13 CASSPGVTDTQYF TGTGCCAGCAGCCCAGGGGTTACAGATACGCAGTATTTT
TRBJ2-4 - TRBV5-4 - 13 CASSLRGPGIQYF TGTGCCAGCAGCTTGCGCGGGCCGGGTATTCAGTACTTC
TRBJ1-2 - TRBV24-1 - 16 CATSDPPARGHYGYTF TGTGCCACCAGTGACCCCCCCGCGCGGGGCCACTATGGCTACACCTTC
TRBJ2-3 - TRBV28 - 14 CASSRGLLTDTQYF TGTGCCAGCAGCCGCGGACTGCTCACAGATACGCAGTATTTT
TRBJ1-4 - TRBV30 TRBD1 14 CACTKRDSPRGLFF TGTGCCTGTACGAAACGGGACAGCCCACGAGGACTGTTTTTT
TRBJ2-7 once TRBV9 - 14 CASSGYRLGSEQYF TGTGCCAGCAGCGGCTACAGGCTTGGCTCCGAGCAGTACTTC
TRBJ2-7 - TRBV7-2 TRBD1 15 CASVRGQAPSYEQYF TGTGCCAGCGTTAGGGGACAGGCTCCATCCTACGAGCAGTACTTC
TRBJ2-3 once TRBV5-1 - 12 CASTQGSDTQYF TGCGCCAGCACGCAGGGATCGGATACGCAGTATTTT
TRBJ1-1 - TRBV19 TRBD1 17 CASSMGVSQGAGTEAFF TGTGCCAGTAGTATGGGGGTCTCACAGGGGGCTGGCACTGAAGCTTTCTTT
TRBJ1-1 few TRBV27 TRBD1 15 CASRRDSTMNTEAFF TGTGCCAGCAGGAGGGACAGTACTATGAACACTGAAGCTTTCTTT
TRBJ2-2 - TRBV7-3 TRBD2 15 CASSYSGSTGGELFF TGTGCCAGCAGTTATAGCGGGAGCACGGGCGGGGAGCTGTTTTTT